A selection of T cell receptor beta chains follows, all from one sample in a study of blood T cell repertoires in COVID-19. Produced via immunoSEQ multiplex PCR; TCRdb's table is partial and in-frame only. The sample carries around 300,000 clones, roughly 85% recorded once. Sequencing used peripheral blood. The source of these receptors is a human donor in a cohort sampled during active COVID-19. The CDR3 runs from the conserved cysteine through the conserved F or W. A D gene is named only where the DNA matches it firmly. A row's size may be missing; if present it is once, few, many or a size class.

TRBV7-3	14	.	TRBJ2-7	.	CASSLAGDTYEQYF	TGTGCCAGCAGCTTAGCAGGGGATACCTACGAGCAGTACTTC
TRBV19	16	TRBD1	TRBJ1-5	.	CASRLNRGRSNQPQHF	TGTGCCAGTAGGCTGAACAGGGGGCGAAGCAATCAGCCCCAGCATTTT
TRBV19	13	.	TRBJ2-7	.	CASSIGQFTEQYF	TGTGCCAGTAGTATAGGGCAGTTCACCGAGCAGTACTTC
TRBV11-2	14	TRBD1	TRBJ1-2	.	CASSRPGQNYGYTF	TGTGCCAGCAGCCGACCGGGACAGAACTATGGCTACACCTTC
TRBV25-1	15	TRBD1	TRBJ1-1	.	CASSDGTVLNTEAFF	TGTGCCAGCAGTGACGGGACAGTCTTGAACACTGAAGCTTTCTTT
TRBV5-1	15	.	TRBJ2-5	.	CASSLVARGQETQYF	TGCGCCAGCAGCTTGGTAGCAAGGGGCCAAGAGACCCAGTACTTC
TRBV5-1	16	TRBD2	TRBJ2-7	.	CASSVSGGASSYEQYF	TGCGCCAGCAGCGTTAGCGGGGGGGCGTCTTCTTACGAGCAGTACTTC
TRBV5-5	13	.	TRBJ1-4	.	CASSSHRGEKLFF	TGTGCCAGCAGCTCCCATCGGGGAGAAAAACTGTTTTTT
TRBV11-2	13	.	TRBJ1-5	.	CASSQGDNQPQHF	TGTGCCAGCAGCCAAGGGGACAATCAGCCCCAGCATTTT
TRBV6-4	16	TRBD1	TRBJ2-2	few	CASSSQGGELAGELFF	TGTGCCAGCAGTTCCCAAGGGGGCGAGTTGGCCGGGGAGCTGTTTTTT
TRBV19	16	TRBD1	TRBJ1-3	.	CATSVPRTGSGNTIYF	TGTGCCACCTCAGTCCCCCGGACAGGTTCTGGAAACACCATATATTTT
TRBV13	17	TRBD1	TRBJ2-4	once	CASSPPPGQGFYNIQYF	TGTGCCAGCAGCCCCCCCCCGGGACAGGGGTTCTATAACATTCAGTACTTC
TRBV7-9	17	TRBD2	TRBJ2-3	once	CASSLEVLAGVTDTQYF	TGTGCCAGCAGCTTAGAGGTGCTAGCGGGGGTCACAGATACGCAGTATTTT
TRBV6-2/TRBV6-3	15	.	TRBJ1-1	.	CASSYPNSDWTEAFF	TGTGCCAGCAGTTACCCGAATTCAGATTGGACTGAAGCTTTCTTT
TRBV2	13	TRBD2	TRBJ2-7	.	CASRSAGAYEQYF	TGTGCCAGCCGGTCAGCGGGGGCCTACGAGCAGTACTTC
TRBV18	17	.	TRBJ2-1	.	CASSPQQRGKGENEQFF	TGTGCCAGCTCACCACAACAAAGGGGAAAGGGTGAGAATGAGCAGTTCTTC
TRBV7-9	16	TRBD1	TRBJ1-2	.	CASSLASGQGNYGYTF	TGTGCCAGCAGCTTAGCGTCTGGACAGGGGAACTATGGCTACACCTTC
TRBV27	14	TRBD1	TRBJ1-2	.	CASSLTGVNYGYTF	TGTGCCAGCAGTTTAACAGGGGTGAACTATGGCTACACCTTC
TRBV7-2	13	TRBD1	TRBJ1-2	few	CASSLWGTEGYTF	TGTGCCAGCAGCTTATGGGGGACAGAGGGCTACACCTTC
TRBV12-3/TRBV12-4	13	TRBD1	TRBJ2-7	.	CASSGQGGYEQYF	TGTGCCAGCTCCGGACAGGGGGGGTACGAGCAGTACTTC
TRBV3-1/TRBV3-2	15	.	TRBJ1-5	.	CASSQGSRGGQPQHF	TGTGCCAGCAGCCAAGGTTCCAGGGGAGGGCAGCCCCAGCATTTT
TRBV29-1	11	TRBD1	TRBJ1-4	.	CSVGDREKLFF	TGCAGCGTTGGGGACAGGGAAAAACTGTTTTTT
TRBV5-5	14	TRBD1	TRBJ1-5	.	CASSKGQGYQPQHF	TGTGCCAGCAGCAAGGGACAGGGGTATCAGCCCCAGCATTTT
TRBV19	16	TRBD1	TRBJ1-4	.	CASGRDRAPTNEKLFF	TGTGCCAGTGGACGGGACAGGGCTCCAACTAATGAAAAACTGTTTTTT
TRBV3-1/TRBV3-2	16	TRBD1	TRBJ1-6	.	CASSHKRGLGNSPLHF	TGTGCCAGCAGCCACAAAAGGGGGCTTGGGAATTCACCCCTCCACTTT
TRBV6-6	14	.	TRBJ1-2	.	CASSYAELNYGYTF	TGTGCCAGCAGTTACGCGGAACTTAACTATGGCTACACCTTC
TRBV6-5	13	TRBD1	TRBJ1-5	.	CASSRGQGLAQHF	TGTGCCAGCAGTCGGGGACAGGGTTTGGCCCAGCATTTT
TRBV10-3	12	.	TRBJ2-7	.	CAIKGLTYEQYF	TGTGCCATCAAGGGGCTAACCTACGAGCAGTACTTC
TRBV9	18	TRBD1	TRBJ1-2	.	CASSPEGTGGSRMDGYTF	TGTGCCAGCAGCCCAGAAGGGACAGGGGGCTCGAGGATGGATGGCTACACCTTC
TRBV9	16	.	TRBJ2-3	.	CASSTRGGDRADTQYF	TGTGCCAGCAGCACCAGAGGGGGGGATAGGGCAGATACGCAGTATTTT
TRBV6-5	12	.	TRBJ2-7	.	CASSLVGYEQYF	TGTGCCAGCAGCTTAGTCGGCTACGAGCAGTACTTC
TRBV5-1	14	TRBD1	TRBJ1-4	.	CASSEQGVNEKLFF	TGCGCCAGCAGCGAGCAGGGGGTTAATGAAAAACTGTTTTTT
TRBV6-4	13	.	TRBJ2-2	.	CASIDTNTGELFF	TGTGCCAGCATAGACACAAACACCGGGGAGCTGTTTTTT
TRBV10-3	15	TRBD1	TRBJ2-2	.	CAISFGRGRTGELFF	TGTGCCATCAGTTTCGGCAGGGGGCGTACCGGGGAGCTGTTTTTT
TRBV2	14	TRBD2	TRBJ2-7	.	CASTASGGSYEQYF	TGTGCCAGCACTGCTAGCGGGGGATCCTACGAGCAGTACTTC
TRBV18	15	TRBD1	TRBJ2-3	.	CASSRTGGAPDTQYF	TGTGCCAGCTCACGGACAGGGGGCGCACCGGATACGCAGTATTTT
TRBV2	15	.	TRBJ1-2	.	CASSEEGIAVYGYTF	TGTGCCAGCAGTGAAGAAGGAATTGCGGTCTATGGCTACACCTTC
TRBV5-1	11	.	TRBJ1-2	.	CASSWGQGYTF	TGCGCCAGCAGCTGGGGACAAGGATACACCTTC
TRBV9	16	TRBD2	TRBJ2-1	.	CASSVVETSGDNEQFF	TGTGCCAGCAGCGTAGTTGAGACTAGCGGGGACAATGAGCAGTTCTTC
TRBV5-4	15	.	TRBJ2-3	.	CASSLGGTGADTQYF	TGTGCCAGCAGCCTGGGGGGTACGGGGGCAGATACGCAGTATTTT
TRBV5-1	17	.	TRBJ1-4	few	CASSFQTTLGGQEKLFF	TGCGCCAGCAGCTTTCAAACGACGCTCGGGGGGCAAGAAAAACTGTTTTTT
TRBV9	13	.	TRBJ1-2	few	CASSGPSGGGYTF	TGTGCCAGCAGCGGCCCAAGCGGAGGGGGCTACACCTTC
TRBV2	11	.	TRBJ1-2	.	CASSANYGYTF	TGTGCCAGCAGCGCTAACTATGGCTACACCTTC
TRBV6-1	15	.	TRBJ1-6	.	CASSEAQVANSPLHF	TGTGCCAGCAGTGAAGCGCAGGTCGCAAATTCACCCCTCCACTTT
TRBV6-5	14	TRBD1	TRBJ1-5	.	CASSYDRGGEPQHF	TGTGCCAGCAGTTACGACAGGGGAGGGGAGCCCCAGCATTTT
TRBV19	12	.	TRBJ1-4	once	CASSIRNEKLFF	TGTGCCAGTAGTATTCGTAATGAAAAACTGTTTTTT
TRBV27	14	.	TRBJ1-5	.	CASSLSRVGQPQHF	TGTGCCAGCAGTTTATCGAGGGTGGGTCAGCCCCAGCATTTT
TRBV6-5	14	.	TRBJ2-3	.	CASQPSGTPDTQYF	TGTGCCAGCCAACCGTCCGGGACTCCAGATACGCAGTATTTT
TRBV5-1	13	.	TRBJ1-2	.	CASARRVDYGYTF	TGCGCCAGTGCACGCAGGGTCGACTATGGCTACACCTTC
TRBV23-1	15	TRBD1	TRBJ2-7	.	CASSPPRTGGYEQYF	TGCGCCAGCAGTCCCCCCCGGACAGGGGGCTACGAGCAGTACTTC
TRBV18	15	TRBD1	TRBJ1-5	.	CASSPAKGANQPQHF	TGTGCCAGCTCACCAGCCAAGGGGGCAAATCAGCCCCAGCATTTT
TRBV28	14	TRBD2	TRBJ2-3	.	CARRAGERTDTQYF	TGTGCCAGAAGAGCGGGGGAAAGAACAGATACGCAGTATTTT